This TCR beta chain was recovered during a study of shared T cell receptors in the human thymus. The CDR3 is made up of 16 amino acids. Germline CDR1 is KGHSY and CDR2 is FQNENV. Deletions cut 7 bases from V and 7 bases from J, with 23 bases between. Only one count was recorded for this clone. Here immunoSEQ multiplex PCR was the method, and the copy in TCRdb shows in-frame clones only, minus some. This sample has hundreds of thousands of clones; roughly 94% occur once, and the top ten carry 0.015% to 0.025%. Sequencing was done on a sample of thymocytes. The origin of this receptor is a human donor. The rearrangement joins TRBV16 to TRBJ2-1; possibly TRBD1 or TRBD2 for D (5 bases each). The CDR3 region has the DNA TGTGCCAGCATCGCGGGTAGGGGCGTTAACATGAATGAGCAGTTCTTC. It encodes CASIAGRGVNMNEQFF. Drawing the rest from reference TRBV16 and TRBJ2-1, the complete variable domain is GEEVAQTPKHLVRGEGQKAKLYCAPIKGHSYVFWYQQVLKNEFKFLISFQNENVFDETGMPKERFSAKCLPNSPCSLEIQATKLEDSAVYFCASIAGRGVNMNEQFFGPGTRLTVL.